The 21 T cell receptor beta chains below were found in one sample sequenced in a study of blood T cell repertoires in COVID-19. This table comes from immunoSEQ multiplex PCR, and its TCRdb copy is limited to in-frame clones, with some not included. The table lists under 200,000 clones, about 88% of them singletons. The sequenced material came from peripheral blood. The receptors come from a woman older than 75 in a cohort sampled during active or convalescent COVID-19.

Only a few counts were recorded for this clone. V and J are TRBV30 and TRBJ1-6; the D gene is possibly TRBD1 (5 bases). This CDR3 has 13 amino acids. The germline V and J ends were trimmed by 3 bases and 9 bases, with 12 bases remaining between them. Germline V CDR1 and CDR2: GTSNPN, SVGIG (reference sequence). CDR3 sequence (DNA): TGTGCCTGGAGGCAAGCCGGGGGTTCACCCCTCCACTTT. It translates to CAWRQAGGSPLHF. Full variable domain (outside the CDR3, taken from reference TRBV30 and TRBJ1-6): SQTIHQWPATLVQPVGSPLSLECTVEGTSNPNLYWYRQAAGRGLQLLFYSVGIGQISSEVPQNLSASRPQDRQFILSSKKLLLSDSGFYLCAWRQAGGSPLHFGNGTRLTVT.

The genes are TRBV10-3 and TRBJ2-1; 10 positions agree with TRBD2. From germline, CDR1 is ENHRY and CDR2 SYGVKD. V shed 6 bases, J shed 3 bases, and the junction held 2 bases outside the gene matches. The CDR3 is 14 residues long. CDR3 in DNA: TGTGCCATCAGCTCTAGCGGGAGCTACAATGAGCAGTTCTTC. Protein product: CAISSSGSYNEQFF.

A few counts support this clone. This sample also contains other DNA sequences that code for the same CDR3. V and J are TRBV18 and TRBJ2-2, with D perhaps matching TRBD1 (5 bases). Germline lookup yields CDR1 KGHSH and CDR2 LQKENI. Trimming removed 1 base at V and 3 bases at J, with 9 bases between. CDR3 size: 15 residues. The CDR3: CASSPRQGDTGELFF. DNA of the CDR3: TGTGCCAGCTCACCACGCCAGGGCGACACCGGGGAGCTGTTTTTT. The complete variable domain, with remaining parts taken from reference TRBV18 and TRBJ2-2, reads NAGVMQNPRHLVRRRGQEARLRCSPMKGHSHVYWYRQLPEEGLKFMVYLQKENIIDESGMPKERFSAEFPKEGPSILRIQQVVRGDSAAYFCASSPRQGDTGELFFGEGSRLTVL.

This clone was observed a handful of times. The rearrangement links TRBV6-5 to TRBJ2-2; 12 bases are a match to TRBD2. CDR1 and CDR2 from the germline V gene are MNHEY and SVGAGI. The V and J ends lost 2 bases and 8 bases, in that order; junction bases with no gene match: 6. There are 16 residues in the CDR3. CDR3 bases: TGTGCCAGCAGTTACGCCAGGACTAGCGGGAAGGGGGAGCTGTTTTTT. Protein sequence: CASSYARTSGKGELFF.

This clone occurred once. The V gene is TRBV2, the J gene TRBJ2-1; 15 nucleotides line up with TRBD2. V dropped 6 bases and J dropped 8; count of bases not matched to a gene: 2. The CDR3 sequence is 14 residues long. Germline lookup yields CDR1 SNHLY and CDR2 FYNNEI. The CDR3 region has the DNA TGTGCCAGCAGCAGGACTAGCGGGAGGGATGAGCAGTTCTTC. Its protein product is CASSRTSGRDEQFF.

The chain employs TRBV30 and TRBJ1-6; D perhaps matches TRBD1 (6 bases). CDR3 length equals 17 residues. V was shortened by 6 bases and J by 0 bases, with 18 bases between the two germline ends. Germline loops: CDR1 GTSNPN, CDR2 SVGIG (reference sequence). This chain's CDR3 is CACPRGIPSSYNSPLHF. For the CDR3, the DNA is TGTGCCTGCCCCAGGGGAATCCCGAGCTCCTATAATTCACCCCTCCACTTT.

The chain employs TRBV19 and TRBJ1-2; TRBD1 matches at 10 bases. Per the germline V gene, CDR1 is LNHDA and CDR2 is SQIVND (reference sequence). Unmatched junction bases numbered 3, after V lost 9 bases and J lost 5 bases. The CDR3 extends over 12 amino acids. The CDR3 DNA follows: TGTGCCAGCAGGGACAGGGGTTATGGCTACACCTTC. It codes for CASRDRGYGYTF.

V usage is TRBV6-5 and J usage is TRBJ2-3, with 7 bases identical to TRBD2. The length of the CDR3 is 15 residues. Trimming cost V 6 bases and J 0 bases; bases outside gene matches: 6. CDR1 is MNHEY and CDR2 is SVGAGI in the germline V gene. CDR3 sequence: CASSRSGTSTDTQYF. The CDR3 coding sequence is TGTGCCAGCAGCCGCAGCGGGACTAGCACAGATACGCAGTATTTT.

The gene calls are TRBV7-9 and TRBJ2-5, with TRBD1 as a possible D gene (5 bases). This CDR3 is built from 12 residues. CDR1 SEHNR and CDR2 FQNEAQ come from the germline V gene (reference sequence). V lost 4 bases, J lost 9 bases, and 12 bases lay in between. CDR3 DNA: TGTGCCAGCAGCTCAGACTCAGGGTCCCAGTACTTC. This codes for CASSSDSGSQYF.

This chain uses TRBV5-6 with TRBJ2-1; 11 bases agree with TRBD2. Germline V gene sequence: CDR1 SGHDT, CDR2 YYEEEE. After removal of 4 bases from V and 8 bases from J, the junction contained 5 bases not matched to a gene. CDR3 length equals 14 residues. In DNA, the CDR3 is TGTGCCAGCAGCGCTAGCGGGAGGATGGATGAGCAGTTCTTC. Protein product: CASSASGRMDEQFF.

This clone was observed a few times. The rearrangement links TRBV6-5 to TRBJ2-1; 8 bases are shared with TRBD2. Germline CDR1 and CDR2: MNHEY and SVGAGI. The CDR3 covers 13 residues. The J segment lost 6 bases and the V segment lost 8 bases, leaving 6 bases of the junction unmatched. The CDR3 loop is CASGPGTSNEQFF. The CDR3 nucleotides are TGTGCCAGCGGACCCGGGACTAGCAATGAGCAGTTCTTC.

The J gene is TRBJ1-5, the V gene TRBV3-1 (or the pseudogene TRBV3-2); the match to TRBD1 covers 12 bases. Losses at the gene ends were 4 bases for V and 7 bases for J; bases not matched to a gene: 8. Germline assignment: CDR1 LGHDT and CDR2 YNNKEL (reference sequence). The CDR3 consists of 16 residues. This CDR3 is CASSPSGTGGRQPQHF. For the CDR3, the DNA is TGTGCCAGCAGCCCATCCGGGACAGGGGGCCGCCAGCCCCAGCATTTT.

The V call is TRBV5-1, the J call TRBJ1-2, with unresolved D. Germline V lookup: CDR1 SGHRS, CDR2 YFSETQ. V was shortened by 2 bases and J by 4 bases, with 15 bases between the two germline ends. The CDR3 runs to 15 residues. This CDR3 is CASSLGEVPSYGYTF. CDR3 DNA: TGCGCCAGCAGCTTAGGTGAGGTCCCCAGCTATGGCTACACCTTC.

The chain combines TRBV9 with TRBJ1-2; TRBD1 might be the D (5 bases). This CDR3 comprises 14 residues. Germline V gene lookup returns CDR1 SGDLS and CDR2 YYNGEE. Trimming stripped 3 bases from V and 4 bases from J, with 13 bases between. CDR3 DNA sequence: TGTGCCAGCAGCGCGACGTCTGACAGCTATGGCTACACCTTC. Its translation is CASSATSDSYGYTF.

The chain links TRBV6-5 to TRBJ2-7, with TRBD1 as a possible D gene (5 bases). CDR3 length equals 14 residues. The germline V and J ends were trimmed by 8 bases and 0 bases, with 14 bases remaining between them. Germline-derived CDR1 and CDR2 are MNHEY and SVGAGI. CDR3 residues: CASAGLRSSYEQYV. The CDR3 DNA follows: TGTGCCAGCGCAGGGTTGAGGAGCTCCTACGAGCAGTACGTC.

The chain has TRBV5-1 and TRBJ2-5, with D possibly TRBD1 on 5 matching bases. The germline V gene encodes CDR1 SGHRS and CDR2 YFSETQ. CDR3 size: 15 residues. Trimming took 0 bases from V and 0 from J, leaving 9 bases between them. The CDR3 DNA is TGCGCCAGCAGCTTGGGGTCAGGGTACCAAGAGACCCAGTACTTC. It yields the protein CASSLGSGYQETQYF.

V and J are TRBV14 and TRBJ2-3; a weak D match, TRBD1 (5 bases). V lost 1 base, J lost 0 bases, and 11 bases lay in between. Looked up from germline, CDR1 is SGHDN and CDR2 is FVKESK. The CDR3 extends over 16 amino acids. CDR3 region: CASSQGAGISTDTQYF. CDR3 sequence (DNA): TGTGCCAGCAGCCAAGGGGCAGGGATCAGCACAGATACGCAGTATTTT.

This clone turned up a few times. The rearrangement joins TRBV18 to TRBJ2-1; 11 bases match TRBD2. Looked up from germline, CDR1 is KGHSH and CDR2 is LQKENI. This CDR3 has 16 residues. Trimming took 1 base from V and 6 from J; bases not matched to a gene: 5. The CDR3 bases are TGTGCCAGCTCACCACTGGGGCTAGCGGGGGGCAATGAGCAGTTCTTC. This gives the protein CASSPLGLAGGNEQFF. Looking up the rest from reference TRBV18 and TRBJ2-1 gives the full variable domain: NAGVMQNPRHLVRRRGQEARLRCSPMKGHSHVYWYRQLPEEGLKFMVYLQKENIIDESGMPKERFSAEFPKEGPSILRIQQVVRGDSAAYFCASSPLGLAGGNEQFFGPGTRLTVL.

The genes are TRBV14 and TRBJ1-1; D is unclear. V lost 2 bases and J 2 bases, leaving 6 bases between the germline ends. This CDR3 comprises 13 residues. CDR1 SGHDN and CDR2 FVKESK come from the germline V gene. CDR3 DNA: TGTGCCAGCAGCCAAAAGCCTAACACTGAAGCTTTCTTT. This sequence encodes CASSQKPNTEAFF.

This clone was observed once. In DNA, the CDR3 is TGTGCCAGCAGTTACTCGGTTAGAGGCTACGAGCAGTACTTC. Protein: CASSYSVRGYEQYF. This chain links TRBV6-5 with TRBJ2-7; no reliable D call. The length of the CDR3 is 14 residues. Germline V gives CDR1 MNHEY, CDR2 SVGAGI. Between the trimmed V and J ends, which lost 0 bases and 3 bases, there was a span of 9 bases.

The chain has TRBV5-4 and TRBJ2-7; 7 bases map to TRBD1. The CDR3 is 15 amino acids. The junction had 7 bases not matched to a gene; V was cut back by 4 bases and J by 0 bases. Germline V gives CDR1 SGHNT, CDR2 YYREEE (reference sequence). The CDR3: CASSPSAGGSYEQYV. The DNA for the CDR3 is TGTGCCAGCAGCCCATCTGCAGGGGGCTCCTACGAGCAGTACGTC.